Listed below are T cell receptor beta chains from one sample, sequenced in a study of a mutant IDH1 vaccine in newly diagnosed glioma. Using immunoSEQ multiplex PCR, the repertoire was profiled, and TCRdb retains in-frame clones only, with some absent. In the table there are tens of thousands of clones, 91% of which are singletons. The sequencing used PBMCs, collected from a glioma patient treated with radiotherapy, temozolomide or both. These receptors were collected from a man aged 45-60 years with glioma. Each CDR3 is given without its conserved first and last residue. The order of the fields is J gene, V gene, CDR3 protein.

>TRBJ1-5|TRBV11-2
ASSPNSNQPQH
>TRBJ2-4|TRBV6-1
ASSESPGQNIQY
>TRBJ2-7|TRBV5-1
ASSSPDRNAYEQY
>TRBJ1-2|TRBV7-9
ASSSQGSIYGYT
>TRBJ1-2|TRBV2
ASSDNGYT
>TRBJ2-7|TRBV9
ASSILPMGGEQY
>TRBJ1-1|TRBV2
ASSLDSNTEAF
>TRBJ2-7|TRBV9
ASSAGAASSYEQY
>TRBJ1-4|TRBV4-2
ASSQGTSNEKLF
>TRBJ2-7|TRBV2
ASTPISSYEQY
>TRBJ2-7|TRBV6-4
ASGRDRATIGKTYEQY
>TRBJ1-2|TRBV2
ASSALPANNYGYT
>TRBJ2-1|TRBV9
ASSVGGPYPPYNEQF
>TRBJ2-7|TRBV7-2
ASSLDTGSYEQY
>TRBJ2-6|TRBV7-8
ASSFVGAGANVLT
>TRBJ1-5|TRBV30
AWVRTLSNQPQH
>TRBJ2-1|TRBV9
ASSGGTDGPNEQF
>TRBJ1-4|TRBV6-1
ASRTGGTGGEKLF
>TRBJ1-2|TRBV7-9
ASSLGGVGPTLGYT
>TRBJ1-2|TRBV18
ASSPGTDYGYT
>TRBJ2-1|TRBV29-1
SVDERSYNEQF
>TRBJ2-2|TRBV29-1
SVWSGNHATGELF
>TRBJ1-1|TRBV6-6
ASSYSMDVVGQGAF